The clone carrying this T cell receptor beta chain was observed a few times. Between the trimmed V and J ends, which lost 2 bases and 3 bases, there was a span of 13 bases. The CDR3 is made up of 15 amino acids. Germline V CDR1 and CDR2: MDHEN, SYDVKM. The data are from a study of technical replicates of blood from several donors. The assay was immunoSEQ multiplex PCR, and TCRdb's table has in-frame clones only and misses some. This sample carries 60,000 to 90,000 clones, 85% to 95% of them seen once, and the ten largest clones take 0.41%. Sequenced input: T cells isolated from PBMCs. The V and J genes are TRBV28 and TRBJ1-2, with D unresolved. The receptor comes from a human donor in good health. In nucleotides, the CDR3 is TGTGCCAGCAGTTTAATTTCCGGCAGCGACTATGGCTACACCTTC. Translating it yields CASSLISGSDYGYTF.